This T cell receptor beta chain emerged from a study of cytomegalovirus exposure and HLA in healthy donors. Looking at the study overall: Out of roughly 170 million T cells, an earlier analysis found some 120 million unique TCR beta sequences in total.

Both 60 Vbeta primers and 13 Jbeta primers went into the PCR. How the authors handled the data: A later analysis tallied about 80 million unique TCR beta chains, about 12 million of them shared. Here immunoSEQ multiplex PCR was the method, and the copy in TCRdb shows in-frame clones only, minus some. Clone size and V and J calls were adopted from that table, with D and trimming inferred from the DNA. Of roughly 100,000 clones listed, about 80% are singletons. The CDR3 extends over 16 amino acids. This receptor was obtained from a man between 35 and 55 years old in good health and CMV-seronegative. Material for sequencing was PBMCs. The rearrangement uses TRBV7-5 and TRBJ2-5; the listed D gene, TRBD1, was not tested against the DNA. TRBV7-5 is a pseudogene segment. CDR3 residues: CVRSPAPDRTKETQYF. CDR3 bases: TGTGTCAGAAGCCCCGCCCCTGACAGAACCAAAGAGACCCAGTACTTC.